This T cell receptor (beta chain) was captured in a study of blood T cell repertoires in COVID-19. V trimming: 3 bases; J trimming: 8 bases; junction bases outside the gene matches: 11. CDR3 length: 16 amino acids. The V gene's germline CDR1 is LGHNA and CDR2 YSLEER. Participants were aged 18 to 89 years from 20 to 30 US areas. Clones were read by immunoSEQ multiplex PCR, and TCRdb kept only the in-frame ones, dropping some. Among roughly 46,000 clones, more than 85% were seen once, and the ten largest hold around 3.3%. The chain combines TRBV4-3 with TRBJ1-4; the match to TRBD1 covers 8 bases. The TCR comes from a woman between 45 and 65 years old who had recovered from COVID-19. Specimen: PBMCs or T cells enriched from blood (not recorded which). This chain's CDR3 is CASSQYHRDRNEKLFF. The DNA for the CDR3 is TGCGCCAGCAGCCAGTACCACCGGGACAGGAACGAAAAACTGTTTTTT.